This T cell receptor beta chain appears in the sequencing data of a study of shared clonotypes between healthy human individuals (dated by TCRdb to 2018 to 2020). Concerning the study at large: The cohort included a few men and a couple of women between 18 and 49 years of age. Blood TCR repertoires of 5 or 6 healthy adults were deeply sequenced to estimate repertoire size and the extent of clonotype sharing between individuals. Different laboratories and diverse techniques were used to prepare libraries and sequence TCR repertoires, to increase sequencing depth and limit assay-specific biases. Between about 0.94 and 8.9 billion PBMCs per donor were obtained by leukapheresis.

According to the germline V gene, CDR1 reads SGHTA and CDR2 reads FQGNSA. The CDR3 has 14 amino acids, counting the end cysteine and phenylalanine. The CDR3 DNA has 42 bases and is translated from base 1. V is reduced by 5 bases and J by 1 base, leaving a spacing of 11 bases between them. Using the deep immunoSEQ assay, multiplex PCR amplified TCR CDR3 regions from genomic DNA. Extracted genomic DNA from each cell subset was spread evenly across all wells of several immunoSEQ 96-well plates, with each plate serving as a replicate. For unsorted PBMC, each replicate PCR was loaded with approximately 330 ng genomic DNA, equivalent to about 33,000 T cell genomes. Ten immunoSEQ deep assay plates were used to sequence the unsorted PBMC genomic DNA. The purified libraries were quantified using a Qubit 3.0 fluorometer, sized with a Bioanalyzer 2100, and then quantified again using the KAPA Library Quantification kit. Each immunoSEQ 96-well plate was sequenced on its own single-read 150-cycle Illumina NextSeq 550 flow cell. The paper's processing steps were these. Because the immunoSEQ output included only junctional sequences and no quality scores, the filtering could not be the same as the filtering used for full-length reads. To assign V/J genes and CDR3, sequences were annotated against IMGT germline references using PyIR, a Python wrapper for IgBLAST v1.9. Any read was removed if the V/J assignment was weak (E-value above 1e-6), the CDR3 was missing, or the read contained stop codons, out-of-frame junctions, or ambiguous translated residues. V3J clonotypes were defined by identical inferred V gene, J gene, and CDR3 amino acid sequence. Percentage overlap between repertoires was computed as shared unique clonotypes divided by the size of the smaller repertoire. Repertoire richness was assessed with RTK rarefaction, the Chao1 estimator, and Recon v2.1 estimates of unobserved clonotypes. TCRdb obtained this table from immuneACCESS and retained in-frame rearrangements with V and J assigned. These tables miss some clones; where compared with another copy, unresolved V genes account for less than half of the shortfall, and the remainder is unexplained. V, J and clone size derive from that table, while D and trimming were established from the DNA sequence. This sample comprises over 400,000 clones, 70% to 85% of them detected only once. The ten largest account for 12% of the sample.

The donors were healthy, HIV-negative adults with no recently reported acute infections or vaccinations. All donors were Caucasian adults living in Nashville, Tennessee, USA. For unsorted samples, 84 million or so PBMCs were counted, and genomic DNA was extracted using the QIAamp DNA Blood Mini kit. Blood was obtained by leukapheresis, after which PBMCs were separated by Ficoll-Histopaque density gradient centrifugation and cryopreserved in liquid nitrogen vapor phase. Overall study results and their limits: The genetic and exposure-history diversity represented was limited by the small number of donors. Based on pairwise subsampling, the degree of clonotype sharing among donors was expected to be affected by sequencing depth. Sampling was restricted to blood, and TCR repertoires in tissues likely differ from the TCR repertoires found in blood.

Details on this clone: No cognate antigen has been identified for it. The sample holds no much larger clone one base away, and base qualities are not on file.

Sequences were obtained from PBMCs. The chain is assembled from TRBV7-2 and TRBJ1-1, with no reliable assignment of the D segment. The origin of this receptor is a woman aged 40 to 50 in good health. Some clones in this sample may be carry-over from other donors' samples. CDR3 reads: CASSIRPRNTEAFF. The nucleotides are TGTGCCAGCAGCATCCGACCCCGGAACACTGAAGCTTTCTTT.